At least ten counts were recorded for the clone carrying this TCR beta chain. Antigen: not known. This specimen comes from a study of beta chain features in type 1 diabetes. The overall study: Patients and healthy donors were similar in age, gender and cell yields. Study-level findings and limits: Shorter TCRB CDR3s, moderately but significantly so, marked every one of the four CD4+ subsets in Type 1 diabetes patients. Junctions at VDJ sites from type 1 diabetes patients had fewer insertions and more deletions.

A single heparinised blood sample, averaging roughly 0.11 L, was obtained per donor. All of the isolated RNA was reverse transcribed, so expressed TCRB transcripts were sequenced. Sequenced naive, central memory and regulatory T cell samples produced an average of about 3.57 million reads. Some clones are missing from TCRdb's copy, which holds only in-frame ones; the method was immunoSEQ multiplex PCR. The sample contains about 190,000 clones, about 7.8% of which appear only once. Sample: central memory CD4+ T cells from blood. The sequence was collected from a woman aged 40 to 50 with type 1 diabetes.

The CDR3 DNA reads as TGCGCCAGCAGCCAAGATATGGGCATCGGGGGGGCCGCTGGGCCCCAGCATTTT. Its protein is CASSQDMGIGGAAGPQHF. This rearrangement joins TRBV4-3 to TRBJ1-5, with D maybe TRBD1 (6 bases). This CDR3 spans 18 amino acids. V was clipped by 0 bases and J by 9 bases, with 24 bases between them. Germline assignment: CDR1 LGHNA and CDR2 YSLEER.